Shown below are 21 T cell receptor beta chains from a single sample sequenced in a study of T cell responses to AZD1222 COVID-19 vaccine. Data came from immunoSEQ multiplex PCR; TCRdb stores just in-frame clones and leaves some out. This table holds 95,000 to 150,000 clones, about 93% found once. This material consisted of peripheral blood, taken 28 days after the second dose of the MenACWY control vaccine. These receptors were collected from an adult who received the MenACWY meningococcal vaccine as a control.

The chain is built from TRBV7-3 and TRBJ2-1; D not resolved. Between the trimmed V and J ends, which lost 1 base and 3 bases, there was a span of 19 bases. The CDR3 runs to 18 residues. CDR1 and CDR2 (germline): SGHTA, FQGTGA. CDR3 sequence reads: CASSLNPARVGLYNEQFF. The CDR3 bases are TGTGCCAGCAGCTTAAATCCAGCTCGGGTGGGCCTCTACAATGAGCAGTTCTTC.

This chain links TRBV13 with TRBJ2-7; the D gene is possibly TRBD2 (6 bases). Germline lookup yields CDR1 PRHDT and CDR2 FYEKMQ (reference sequence). The V end lost 5 bases, the J end lost 5 bases, and 19 bases lay between the germline ends. The CDR3 has 15 residues. CDR3 loop: CASSLVRDFQHEQYF. CDR3 sequence (DNA): TGTGCCAGCAGCCTGGTCCGGGACTTCCAGCACGAGCAGTACTTC.

This chain uses TRBV5-1 with TRBJ1-5; D gene ambiguous. This CDR3 contains 13 residues. CDR1 SGHRS and CDR2 YFSETQ come from the germline V gene. Between the trimmed V and J ends, which lost 0 bases and 7 bases, there was a span of 8 bases. The CDR3 DNA sequence: TGCGCCAGCAGCTTGGATTCTACCCAGCCCCAGCATTTT. Translation: CASSLDSTQPQHF.

This clone has a single count. V usage is TRBV4-1 and J usage is TRBJ2-1, with 8 bases fitting TRBD2. V gave up 3 bases and J gave up 1 base; unmatched junction bases: 8. The CDR3 runs 17 residues. CDR1 MGHRA and CDR2 YSYEKL come from the germline V gene. CDR3 bases: TGCGCCAGCAGCCACCCCCTGAGCGGGAGTTCCTACAATGAGCAGTTCTTC. Amino acid sequence: CASSHPLSGSSYNEQFF.

The chain has TRBV7-9 and TRBJ1-6; D is undetermined. The V gene's germline CDR1 is SEHNR and CDR2 FQNEAQ (reference sequence). The CDR3 runs 18 residues. Trimming removed 0 bases from V and 0 bases from J, with 12 bases in between. The CDR3 DNA sequence: TGTGCCAGCAGCTTAGCGACGGGTGCAATCTCCTATAATTCACCCCTCCACTTT. The encoded protein is CASSLATGAISYNSPLHF.

The CDR3 is CASSIGGNTEAFF. CDR3 DNA: TGTGCCAGTAGTATCGGGGGGAACACTGAAGCTTTCTTT. This chain connects TRBV19 to TRBJ1-1, with a tentative D call TRBD1 (5 bases). Germline V gives CDR1 LNHDA, CDR2 SQIVND (reference sequence). CDR3 length equals 13 residues. Trimming took 3 bases from V and 1 from J, leaving 6 bases between them.

In the case of this clone: Distinct nucleotide sequences in the sample also encode this CDR3. The V gene is TRBV20-1, the J gene TRBJ2-7; D is unclear. V dropped 1 base and J dropped 4 bases, with 5 bases sitting between them. CDR1 is DFQATT and CDR2 is SNEGSKA in the germline V gene (reference sequence). The CDR3 runs to 11 residues. DNA of the CDR3: TGCAGTGCTAGAGTGGGATACGAGCAGTACTTC. Residues: CSARVGYEQYF.

The rearrangement links TRBV29-1 to TRBJ2-3, with a tentative D call TRBD2 (5 bases). Trimming removed 7 bases at V and 0 bases at J, with 17 bases between. This CDR3 spans 15 amino acids. The germline CDR1 and CDR2 sequences are SQVTM and ANQGSEA. The CDR3 nucleotides are TGCAGCGCCAGAGGGAGTTTTCCTAGCACAGATACGCAGTATTTT. The encoded protein is CSARGSFPSTDTQYF.

This sequence joins TRBV28 and TRBJ1-5, with 7 bases that match TRBD1. The ends lost 6 bases at V and 10 bases at J; junction bases unmatched: 12. Germline-derived CDR1 and CDR2 are MDHEN and SYDVKM. CDR3 length: 14 amino acids. CDR3: CASSLQGTQFPQHF. The DNA of the CDR3 is TGTGCCAGCAGCCTACAGGGGACACAGTTTCCCCAGCATTTT.

V gene TRBV11-2 combines with J gene TRBJ1-6; D not certain. This CDR3 spans 13 amino acids. Trimming took off 5 bases at V and 7 bases at J, with 9 bases between the two ends. CDR1 and CDR2 from the germline V gene are SGHAT and FQNNGV. The CDR3 bases are TGTGCCAGCAGCCCAGCCAGAAATTCACCCCTCCACTTT. Its translation is CASSPARNSPLHF.

The V and J genes are TRBV27 and TRBJ1-1, with 7 bases aligning to TRBD1. Germline CDR1 is MNHEY and CDR2 is SMNVEV (reference sequence). The CDR3 length is 14 residues. Trimming at V came to 3 bases and at J to 1 base, leaving 2 bases not matched to a gene. This CDR3 reads CASSFHRGNTEAFF. The CDR3 DNA is TGTGCCAGCAGTTTTCACAGGGGGAACACTGAAGCTTTCTTT.

The chain combines TRBV13 with TRBJ1-6, with a tentative D call TRBD1 (5 bases). From germline, CDR1 is PRHDT and CDR2 FYEKMQ (reference sequence). The CDR3 runs to 15 residues. Trimming took 4 bases from V and 5 from J, leaving 12 bases between them. DNA of the CDR3: TGTGCCAGCAGCTCGGGACTCCCTCATAATTCACCCCTCCACTTT. Its translation: CASSSGLPHNSPLHF.

V is TRBV2 and J is TRBJ1-2, with TRBD1 matching over 11 bases. Germline CDR1 reads SNHLY; CDR2 reads FYNNEI. The CDR3 runs to 15 residues. The V and J ends lost 5 bases and 8 bases, in that order; junction bases with no gene match: 10. The CDR3 DNA reads as TGTGCCAGCAGTAAGGACAGGGGGCCGGTGGAAGGCTACACCTTC. Protein product: CASSKDRGPVEGYTF.

The genes are TRBV7-3 and TRBJ2-1; the D is unclear. The CDR3 is made up of 11 amino acids. CDR1 and CDR2 (germline): SGHTA, FQGTGA. Trimming removed 2 bases from V and 14 bases from J, with 10 bases in between. DNA of the CDR3: TGTGCCAGCAGCTTAGGGCTAGAAAAGTTCTTC. Residues: CASSLGLEKFF.

The J gene is TRBJ2-3, the V gene TRBV24-1; TRBD2 agrees at 9 bases. The CDR3 extends over 15 amino acids. The germline V gene has CDR1 KGHDR and CDR2 SFDVKD. J gave up 0 bases and V 4 bases, and 1 base lay outside the gene matches. The CDR3 is CATSESGGSTDTQYF. The DNA of the CDR3 is TGTGCCACCAGTGAAAGCGGGGGGAGCACAGATACGCAGTATTTT.

This chain connects TRBV6-6 to TRBJ1-3, with D possibly being TRBD1 (6 bases). Germline-derived CDR1 and CDR2 are MNHNY and SVGAGI (reference sequence). CDR3 length: 14 amino acids. The V gene lost 5 bases and the J gene lost 5 bases, with 13 bases spanning the gap. CDR3 sequence: CASSDMTGRNTIYF. The CDR3 nucleotides read TGTGCCAGCAGTGATATGACAGGCCGAAACACCATATATTTT.

CDR3 amino acids: CASGQPGTEVYTF. The CDR3 DNA sequence: TGTGCTAGTGGGCAACCCGGGACGGAAGTTTACACCTTC. The genes are TRBV12-5 and TRBJ1-2, with a weak D call TRBD1 (5 bases). CDR3 length: 13 residues. Germline V gives CDR1 LGHNT, CDR2 FRNRAP. With 6 bases removed from V and 11 bases from J, the gap between germline ends came to 19 bases.

Only one count was recorded for this clone. The chain employs TRBV19 and TRBJ2-7, with D perhaps TRBD2 (5 bases). The V and J ends lost 5 bases and 0 bases respectively, with 8 bases between them. The CDR3 spans 13 residues. Germline CDR1 is LNHDA and CDR2 is SQIVND (reference sequence). In DNA, the CDR3 is TGTGCCAGTAGTGAGGGAGTCTCCTACGAGCAGTACTTC. Residues: CASSEGVSYEQYF. Drawing the rest from reference TRBV19 and TRBJ2-7, the complete variable domain is DGGITQSPKYLFRKEGQNVTLSCEQNLNHDAMYWYRQDPGQGLRLIYYSQIVNDFQKGDIAEGYSVSREKKESFPLTVTSAQKNPTAFYLCASSEGVSYEQYFGPGTRLTVT.

The V call is TRBV10-3, the J call TRBJ2-4, with D possibly TRBD2 on 5 matching bases. V was pared by 0 bases and J by 7 bases, with 13 bases between. Germline loops: CDR1 ENHRY, CDR2 SYGVKD. The CDR3 contains 15 residues. CDR3 sequence (DNA): TGTGCCATCAGTGAGTCAGGCGGGTCAGAGAACATTCAGTACTTC. It codes for CAISESGGSENIQYF.

The gene calls are TRBV29-1 and TRBJ2-7; D is ambiguous. V was pared by 5 bases and J by 3 bases, with 11 bases between. Germline V gene data show CDR1 as SQVTM and CDR2 as ANQGSEA. The CDR3 sequence is 12 residues long. The CDR3 nucleotides read TGCAGCGTTTCAGGCGGAGTCTACGAGCAGTACTTC. Its protein product is CSVSGGVYEQYF.

V is TRBV19 and J is TRBJ1-4; D is undetermined. The CDR3 has 15 amino acids. Trimming cost V 2 bases and J 14 bases, with 21 bases left between them. The germline V gene has CDR1 LNHDA and CDR2 SQIVND (reference sequence). The CDR3 sequence is CASSIKDQIGSRLFF. CDR3 DNA sequence: TGTGCCAGTAGTATAAAGGACCAAATAGGATCTCGGCTGTTTTTT.